This T cell receptor (beta chain) is drawn from a study of T-cell memory formation after mild COVID-19 (dated by TCRdb to the early 2020s). At the level of the whole study: TCR sequence clusters from the two donors were largely donor specific. T-cell clones expanding and contracting after mild COVID-19 in a couple of donors were tracked by longitudinal TCRalpha and TCRbeta repertoire sequencing. The cohort comprised two young, previously healthy adult volunteers, one female and one male. Overall study outcomes, separate from this receptor: Only two mild cases were covered by the study, and larger cohorts that include severe cases with pre-infection samples were considered necessary. Contracting CD4+ clones were located mainly in the CM and EM memory subsets, whereas CD8+ clones were found to be enriched in EMRA. Some responding clones were detected in pre-infection memory, suggesting pre-existing cross-reactive memory T cells joined the SARS-CoV-2 response. Clones contracting from day 15 to 85 had balanced CD4/CD8 phenotypes, while a second wave expanding from day 15 to 37 was biased towards CD4+. Whether the second-wave clones peaking on day 37 were SARS-CoV-2 specific was not confirmed.

Ficoll-Paque density gradient centrifugation was the method used to isolate PBMCs. V lost 4 bases and J lost 4 bases; the stretch between them is 14 bases long. Its CDR3 holds 15 amino acids, cysteine through phenylalanine. Left in the record is the CDR3 DNA by itself, 45 bases read in frame from the first base. Per the germline V gene, SGHRS is the CDR1 and YFSETQ is the CDR2. Sequencing took place on an Illumina NovaSeq 6000. cDNA libraries for TCRalpha and TCRbeta were prepared by 5'RACE using constant-segment primers, with sample barcodes and unique molecular identifiers added. RNA was extracted from every sample with Trizol reagent. Library amplification was performed in two PCR steps, and a second sample barcode and Illumina TruSeq adapters were introduced in the second step. The libraries were sequenced on an Illumina NovaSeq using 2 x 150 bp paired-end reads. From the authors' description of their analysis: The reads were demultiplexed and collapsed into UMI-guided consensus sequences using migec v1.2.7. Using mixcr v2.1.11, the UMI consensuses were aligned to TRA and TRB V and J templates and assembled into clonotypes. Expanded or contracted clonotypes were those called significant by both edgeR and NoisET, with noise models trained on biological replicates. For edgeR calls, the thresholds were a false discovery rate-adjusted p below 0.01 and a log2 fold-change of 1. As an exploratory analysis of dynamics, max-normalized trajectories of the 1000 most abundant clonotypes were examined with PCA combined with hierarchical clustering. Separately sequenced CD4+ and CD8+ repertoires were used to assign the CD4 or CD8 phenotype of responding clones. Through fastp at Q25 and MiXCR, TCRdb rebuilt clones from the public reads, retaining in-frame beta chains. All rows with the same CDR3 protein become a single entry with the most common DNA and genes. Clone size and V and J calls follow TCRdb, not the original study. The sample data list about 350,000 distinct CDR3 sequences, and around 13% of these were observed just once. About 20% of the sample goes to the ten largest clones.

This clonotype has only a few counts. No antigen is known for it. Base-call qualities are not available, and no considerably larger clone is one nucleotide away. The V and J genes are TRBV5-1 and TRBJ2-2; a weak D assignment points to TRBD2 (5 bases agree). The clonotype comes from a man between 18 and 29 years old who had mild COVID-19 (a few samples of this study predate the infection). The sample titles of this study are shuffled in the database, so cell type and time point are left out; the donor was told from shared clones. The sample consisted of PBMCs or a T cell subset sorted from them (not recorded which). The CDR3 reads CASSLDYASTGELFF. The base sequence is TGCGCCAGCAGCCTTGACTACGCGAGCACCGGGGAGCTGTTTTTT.